The entry below describes one TCR beta chain. The sample comes from a study of T cell changes during pregnancy in multiple sclerosis. Trimming took off 4 bases at V and 4 bases at J, with 10 bases between the two ends. This CDR3 comprises 14 residues. Germline values: CDR1 LNHDA, CDR2 SQIVND (reference sequence). The repertoire was sequenced with immunoSEQ multiplex PCR; TCRdb's copy has only in-frame clones and lacks some. The sample contains 30,000 to 35,000 clones, over 80% of which appear only once. The chain uses TRBV19 and TRBJ1-4; D is ambiguous. Specimen: CD8+ T cells from peripheral blood mononuclear cells, collected in the first trimester of pregnancy. The TCR originated in a female donor with multiple sclerosis, enrolled in a pregnancy study. The CDR3 protein is CASSNRHDNEKLFF. The DNA of the CDR3 is TGTGCCAGTAGTAACCGACACGATAATGAAAAACTGTTTTTT.